This T cell receptor (beta chain) was sequenced for a study of cytomegalovirus exposure and HLA in healthy donors. Study-level information: Genotyping of roughly 400 donors showed that around 86% belonged to the Caucasian-associated ancestry cluster.

Of note for this clone: Its antigen is as yet unknown.

13 Jbeta primers and 60 Vbeta primers were used for the PCR. Some clones are missing from TCRdb's copy, which holds only in-frame ones; the method was immunoSEQ multiplex PCR. The table has about 150,000 clones, 82% seen once; the top ten hold under 8.5%. The CDR3 spans 15 residues. Germline-derived CDR1 and CDR2 are SEHNR and FQNEAQ (reference sequence). J was trimmed by 0 bases and V by 5 bases; bases with no gene match: 6. Findings and caveats of the study: Reportedly, cytomegalovirus status was diagnosed with high sensitivity and specificity. The study reported that TCR beta sequences accurately predicted HLA-A and HLA-B alleles in most subjects.

This rearrangement joins TRBV7-9 to TRBJ2-5; TRBD1 aligns across 7 bases. The sequencing input was PBMCs. The sequence was obtained from a woman in her fifties or sixties in good health and CMV-seropositive. The CDR3 DNA sequence: TGTGCCAGCAGCGATTATACAGGGGACCAAGAGACCCAGTACTTC. Protein product: CASSDYTGDQETQYF.